Listed here are 18 T cell receptor beta chains from one sample, sequenced in a study of shared clonotypes between healthy human individuals. Only CD45RO-negative cells positively selected for CCR7 counted as naive CD8 cells, so terminally differentiated effector memory CD45RA+ cells were excluded. Generated by immunoSEQ multiplex PCR, the TCRdb table keeps only in-frame clones and is missing some. The table includes some 2,100,000 clones, approximately 94% detected once. The sequenced material came from naive CD8+ T cells from PBMCs. These receptor sequences come from a young man in good health. Some clones in this sample may be carry-over from other donors' samples.

The sample holds a few counts of this clone. The V call is TRBV28, the J call TRBJ1-5; D not resolved. Germline V gene data show CDR1 as MDHEN and CDR2 as SYDVKM. Between the trimmed V and J ends, which lost 4 bases and 14 bases, there was a span of 12 bases. CDR3 size: 11 residues. CDR3 sequence (DNA): TGTGCCAGCAGTTCCAACGGGCCGAAGCATTTT. It codes for CASSSNGPKHF.

This chain uses TRBV13 with TRBJ1-2; D might be TRBD1 (6 bases). The V gene lost 2 bases and the J gene lost 5 bases, with 15 bases spanning the gap. This CDR3 is built from 15 residues. Germline assignment: CDR1 PRHDT and CDR2 FYEKMQ (reference sequence). The DNA of the CDR3 is TGTGCCAGCAGCTTAAGTTTCGGACAGCTTTATGGCTACACCTTC. This sequence encodes CASSLSFGQLYGYTF.

CDR3 in DNA: TGCAGCGTTGAAGATTCCCGGGGAACTGAAGCTTTCTTT. Amino acids: CSVEDSRGTEAFF. The rearrangement links TRBV29-1 to TRBJ1-1, with D uncertain. Trimming took 0 bases from V and 5 from J, leaving 10 bases between them. The CDR3 is 13 residues long. CDR1 and CDR2 from the germline V gene are SQVTM and ANQGSEA.

V usage is TRBV6-6 and J usage is TRBJ1-1; D is possibly TRBD1 (6 bases). Deletions cut 2 bases from V and 7 bases from J, with 17 bases between. The CDR3 spans 15 residues. Germline loops: CDR1 MNHNY, CDR2 SVGAGI (reference sequence). The CDR3 DNA reads TGTGCCAGCAGTTACGCGGGCAGGGGATATAGTGAAGCTTTCTTT. Residues: CASSYAGRGYSEAFF.

The genes are TRBV27 and TRBJ2-2, with TRBD2 matching 10 bases. This CDR3 spans 16 amino acids. With V trimmed by 1 base and J by 10 bases, 9 bases remained unmatched. Germline V gene lookup returns CDR1 MNHEY and CDR2 SMNVEV (reference sequence). The CDR3 loop is CASSLYPAGGPEELFF. CDR3 coding DNA: TGTGCCAGCAGTTTATACCCAGCGGGAGGGCCGGAGGAGCTGTTTTTT.

The chain joins TRBV7-6 to TRBJ1-3, with D possibly being TRBD1 (5 bases). V lost 4 bases and J lost 3, with 13 bases in between. The germline gives CDR1 SGHVS, CDR2 FNYEAQ. This CDR3 is 15 amino acids long. CDR3 coding DNA: TGTGCCAGCAGCTCAAACGGGGCCCTTGGAAACACCATATATTTT. It specifies CASSSNGALGNTIYF.

This chain joins TRBV28 and TRBJ2-3; the match to TRBD2 covers 9 bases. In germline, CDR1 is MDHEN, CDR2 SYDVKM. The CDR3 runs 17 residues. V trimming: 3 bases; J trimming: 2 bases; junction bases outside the gene matches: 9. CDR3 sequence: CASSFNPSGTYTDTQYF. In DNA, the CDR3 is TGTGCCAGCAGTTTCAACCCTAGCGGGACTTACACAGATACGCAGTATTTT.

This sequence joins TRBV6-6 and TRBJ2-5; 8 bases line up with TRBD1. The CDR3 is made up of 13 amino acids. CDR1 is MNHNY and CDR2 is SVGAGI in the germline V gene (reference sequence). The trim removed 5 bases at V and 5 bases at J, leaving 4 bases unmatched. CDR3 loop: CASSKTGEETQYF. The DNA of the CDR3 is TGTGCCAGCAGTAAGACAGGGGAGGAGACCCAGTACTTC.

This chain links TRBV9 with TRBJ1-4; 7 positions match TRBD1. From germline, CDR1 is SGDLS and CDR2 YYNGEE. The length of the CDR3 is 16 residues. Losses at the gene ends were 0 bases for V and 3 bases for J; bases not matched to a gene: 5. DNA for the CDR3: TGTGCCAGCAGCGTAGCTTCCGGGACAGCTAATGAAAAACTGTTTTTT. Its protein product is CASSVASGTANEKLFF.

About this clone itself: The sample carries other DNA sequences with the same CDR3. This chain joins TRBV28 and TRBJ2-3, with D hard to call. The germline gives CDR1 MDHEN, CDR2 SYDVKM. CDR3 length: 14 residues. V lost 2 bases and J lost 0, with 6 bases in between. The CDR3 bases are TGTGCCAGCAGTTTAACAGCTAGCACAGATACGCAGTATTTT. Translating gives CASSLTASTDTQYF.

The V call is TRBV25-1, the J call TRBJ2-2; TRBD2 agrees at 11 bases. V lost 3 bases to trimming and J lost 1 base; unmatched junction nucleotides: 4. CDR1 is MGHDK, CDR2 SYGVNS, per germline. The CDR3 is made up of 17 amino acids. CDR3 protein: CASSDLAGGQNTGELFF. CDR3 coding DNA: TGTGCCAGCAGTGATCTAGCGGGAGGTCAGAACACCGGGGAGCTGTTTTTT. Combining the CDR3 with reference TRBV25-1 and TRBJ2-2 gives the whole variable domain EADIYQTPRYLVIGTGKKITLECSQTMGHDKMYWYQQDPGMELHLIHYSYGVNSTEKGDLSSESTVSRIRTEHFPLTLESARPSHTSQYLCASSDLAGGQNTGELFFGEGSRLTVL.

The chain carries TRBV7-3 and TRBJ2-3, with 10 bases matching TRBD2. From germline, CDR1 is SGHTA and CDR2 FQGTGA. V shed 5 bases and J 0 bases; nucleotides not matched to a gene: 2. The CDR3 extends over 15 amino acids. The CDR3 spells CASSSGRASTDTQYF. CDR3 nucleotides: TGTGCCAGCAGCAGCGGGAGGGCTAGCACAGATACGCAGTATTTT.

V is TRBV6-1 and J is TRBJ2-2; unclear D gene. Trimming pared 8 bases from V and 6 bases from J, leaving 13 bases between. Germline V gene sequence: CDR1 MNHNS, CDR2 SASEGT. This CDR3 has 13 amino acids. The CDR3 DNA follows: TGTGCCAGCGGCCAGGCCTATGCCGGGGAGCTGTTTTTT. This gives the protein CASGQAYAGELFF.

The chain has TRBV6-5 and TRBJ2-3; 7 nucleotides agree with TRBD1. The CDR3 totals 14 residues. V was pared by 7 bases and J by 4 bases, with 8 bases of the junction left unmatched. Germline values: CDR1 MNHEY, CDR2 SVGAGI. CDR3 bases: TGTGCCAGCAAGATAGACAGGGCTGCAGATACGCAGTATTTT. Protein sequence: CASKIDRAADTQYF.

A note on this clone: Other DNA variants within this sample encode the same CDR3. V gene TRBV27 combines with J gene TRBJ2-2, with D possibly being TRBD2 (6 bases). Germline V gene data show CDR1 as MNHEY and CDR2 as SMNVEV (reference sequence). This CDR3 is built from 15 residues. Trimming cost V 5 bases and J 2 bases, with 12 bases left between them. CDR3: CASSTGLSNTGELFF. CDR3 bases: TGTGCCAGCAGTACGGGACTGAGTAACACCGGGGAGCTGTTTTTT.

The chain combines TRBV9 with TRBJ2-7; D is possibly TRBD1 (6 bases). In germline, CDR1 is SGDLS, CDR2 YYNGEE. V gave up 0 bases and J gave up 3 bases, with 31 bases separating them. CDR3 size: 21 residues. Here the CDR3 reads CASSVGPSRWGRGQGLYEQYF. The CDR3 DNA sequence: TGTGCCAGCAGCGTAGGTCCATCGAGATGGGGCCGGGGCCAGGGGCTCTACGAGCAGTACTTC.

The rearrangement joins TRBV27 to TRBJ1-2, with 10 nucleotides matching TRBD1. The length of the CDR3 is 13 residues. V lost 8 bases and J lost 6; bases outside the gene matches: 6. Per germline, CDR1 MNHEY and CDR2 SMNVEV (reference sequence). Written as DNA, the CDR3 is TGTGCCAGCGGGGGACAGGGGATCAATGGCTACACCTTC. Its translation is CASGGQGINGYTF.

The chain joins TRBV11-2 to TRBJ2-7; tentatively, D is TRBD1 (6 bases). The CDR3 sequence is 15 residues long. The V end was cut by 5 bases, the J end by 4 bases, with 18 bases between. Germline V gives CDR1 SGHAT, CDR2 FQNNGV. As DNA, the CDR3 is TGTGCCAGCAGCCCCACAGGGTTAGGCGGGTACGAGCAGTACTTC. Its protein is CASSPTGLGGYEQYF.